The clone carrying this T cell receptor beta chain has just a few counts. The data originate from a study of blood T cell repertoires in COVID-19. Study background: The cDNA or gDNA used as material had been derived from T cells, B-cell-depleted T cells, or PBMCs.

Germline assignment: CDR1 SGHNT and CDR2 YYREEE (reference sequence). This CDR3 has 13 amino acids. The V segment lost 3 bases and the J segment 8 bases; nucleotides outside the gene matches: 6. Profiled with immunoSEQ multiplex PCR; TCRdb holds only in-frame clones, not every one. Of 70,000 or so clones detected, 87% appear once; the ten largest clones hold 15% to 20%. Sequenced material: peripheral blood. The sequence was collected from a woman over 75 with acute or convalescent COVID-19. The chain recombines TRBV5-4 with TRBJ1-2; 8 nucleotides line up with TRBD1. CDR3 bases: TGTGCCAGCAGCTCCCAGGGGGCCTTAGGCTACACCTTC. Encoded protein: CASSSQGALGYTF.